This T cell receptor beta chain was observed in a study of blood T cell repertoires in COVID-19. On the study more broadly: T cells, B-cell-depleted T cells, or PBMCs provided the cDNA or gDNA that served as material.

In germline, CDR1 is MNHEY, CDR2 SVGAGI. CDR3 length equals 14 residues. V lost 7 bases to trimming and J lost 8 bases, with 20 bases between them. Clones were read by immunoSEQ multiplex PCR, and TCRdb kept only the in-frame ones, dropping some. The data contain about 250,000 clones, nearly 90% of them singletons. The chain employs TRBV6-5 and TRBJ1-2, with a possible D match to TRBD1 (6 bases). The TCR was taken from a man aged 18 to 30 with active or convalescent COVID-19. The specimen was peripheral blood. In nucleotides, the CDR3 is TGTGCCAGCACCCCACCGGGGGGCGCGGGGGGCTACACCTTC. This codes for CASTPPGGAGGYTF.